What follows are 30 T cell receptor beta chains derived from one specimen sequenced in a study of OX40 agonist ivuxolimab in advanced cancers. Using immunoSEQ multiplex PCR, the repertoire was profiled, and TCRdb retains in-frame clones only, with some absent. The data contain more than 100,000 clones, 90% of them singletons. The source material was CD4+ or CD8+ T cells sorted from blood, sampled in a trial of the OX40 agonist ivuxolimab. These receptors all stem from an adult with an advanced solid tumor such as melanoma, head and neck, liver or kidney cancer.

The chain couples TRBV5-1 to TRBJ2-2, with 7 bases matching TRBD1. The CDR3 contains 16 residues. Germline-derived CDR1 and CDR2 are SGHRS and YFSETQ. J was trimmed by 5 bases and V by 4 bases; bases with no gene match: 11. The CDR3 DNA is TGCGCCAGCAGCCCCTTTCCGGGACAGATGACCGGGGAGCTGTTTTTT. It codes for CASSPFPGQMTGELFF.

This clone was counted between two and nine times. This chain connects TRBV12-5 to TRBJ2-2; no definite D call. The V and J ends lost 7 bases and 6 bases respectively, with 9 bases between them. There are 12 residues in the CDR3. Germline V gene data show CDR1 as LGHNT and CDR2 as FRNRAP. The CDR3 loop is CASAEVAGELFF. The DNA of the CDR3 is TGTGCTAGTGCTGAGGTGGCCGGGGAGCTGTTTTTT.

CDR3 in amino acids: CASRTKDGQETQYF. The DNA of the CDR3 is TGTGCCAGTCGTACCAAGGACGGCCAAGAGACCCAGTACTTC. V is TRBV5-4 and J is TRBJ2-5; the D is unclear. Trimming stripped 8 bases from V and 1 base from J, with 15 bases between. Looked up from germline, CDR1 is SGHNT and CDR2 is YYREEE (reference sequence). This CDR3 comprises 14 residues.

This chain uses TRBV28 with TRBJ1-2, with 9 bases matching TRBD1. The germline V gene has CDR1 MDHEN and CDR2 SYDVKM. Germline trimming cut 7 bases from V and 6 bases from J; bases unmatched to any gene: 9. The CDR3 spans 14 residues. The CDR3 reads CASTSQGARDGYTF. The CDR3, as DNA: TGTGCCAGCACCTCACAGGGGGCTAGGGATGGCTACACCTTC.

This clone was detected only a few times. This chain joins TRBV14 and TRBJ2-3; the D is unclear. Germline loops: CDR1 SGHDN, CDR2 FVKESK. The CDR3 loop spans 12 amino acids. Deletions cut 1 base from V and 6 bases from J, with 5 bases between. CDR3 protein: CASSQVRDTQYF. The CDR3 nucleotides read TGTGCCAGCAGCCAAGTAAGGGATACGCAGTATTTT.

V usage is TRBV19 and J usage is TRBJ1-1; D gene uncertain. CDR1 and CDR2 from the germline V gene are LNHDA and SQIVND (reference sequence). Deletions cut 3 bases from V and 1 base from J, with 15 bases between. The CDR3 extends over 16 amino acids. The CDR3 DNA reads as TGTGCCAGTAGTATTAAAGTCTTTCCAGCGAACACTGAAGCTTTCTTT. This codes for CASSIKVFPANTEAFF.

The J gene is TRBJ1-5, the V gene TRBV2; 8 bases are shared with TRBD1. Germline CDR1 SNHLY, CDR2 FYNNEI. The CDR3 covers 13 residues. The trim removed 7 bases at V and 7 bases at J, leaving 6 bases unmatched. Here the CDR3 reads CASTWTGSQPQHF. CDR3 sequence (DNA): TGTGCCAGCACCTGGACAGGGAGCCAGCCCCAGCATTTT. The variable domain in full, completed from reference TRBV2 and TRBJ1-5, reads EPEVTQTPSHQVTQMGQEVILRCVPISNHLYFYWYRQILGQKVEFLVSFYNNEISEKSEIFDDQFSVERPDGSNFTLKIRSTKLEDSAMYFCASTWTGSQPQHFGDGTRLSIL.

The V gene is TRBV19, the J gene TRBJ1-1; no definite D call. CDR1 is LNHDA, CDR2 SQIVND, per germline (reference sequence). The V end lost 6 bases, the J end lost 4 bases, and 12 bases lay between the germline ends. CDR3 length equals 13 residues. The CDR3, as DNA: TGTGCCAGTAGCCCGTCTTTGGGCACTGAAGCTTTCTTT. It is translated as CASSPSLGTEAFF.

The rearrangement links TRBV27 to TRBJ1-5; D is possibly TRBD1 (5 bases). Germline lookup yields CDR1 MNHEY and CDR2 SMNVEV (reference sequence). V gave up 3 bases and J gave up 2 bases, with 8 bases separating them. CDR3 size: 14 residues. The CDR3 region has the DNA TGTGCCAGCAGTTTTGAAGGGGGCAATCAGCCCCAGCATTTT. It encodes CASSFEGGNQPQHF.

In DNA form, the CDR3 reads TGTGCCTTAAAGGACAGGTCTAGCTCTGGAAACACCATATATTTT. Its protein product is CALKDRSSSGNTIYF. The chain recombines TRBV30 with TRBJ1-3, with 7 bases fitting TRBD1. Looked up from germline, CDR1 is GTSNPN and CDR2 is SVGIG (reference sequence). The ends lost 7 bases at V and 0 bases at J; junction bases unmatched: 9. The length of the CDR3 is 15 residues.

The chain employs TRBV20-1 and TRBJ1-2; weak D call: TRBD1 (5 bases). Trimming left V 5 bases short and J 7 bases short, with 11 bases between. CDR3 length: 11 residues. The germline V gene has CDR1 DFQATT and CDR2 SNEGSKA (reference sequence). In DNA form, the CDR3 reads TGCAGTGCTTACCCGCAGGGTGGCTACACCTTC. Protein: CSAYPQGGYTF.

The chain recombines TRBV5-1 with TRBJ2-5; weak D call: TRBD1 (5 bases). This CDR3 is built from 14 residues. The ends were cut back, 2 bases at V and 1 base at J, with 9 bases in the middle. Germline loops: CDR1 SGHRS, CDR2 YFSETQ. CDR3 residues: CASSLQELQETQYF. CDR3 bases: TGCGCCAGCAGCTTACAGGAGCTCCAAGAGACCCAGTACTTC. The full variable domain, with the rest looked up from reference TRBV5-1 and TRBJ2-5, is KAGVTQTPRYLIKTRGQQVTLSCSPISGHRSVSWYQQTPGQGLQFLFEYFSETQRNKGNFPGRFSGRQFSNSRSEMNVSTLELGDSALYLCASSLQELQETQYFGPGTRLLVL.

This clone was detected only once. The gene calls are TRBV19 and TRBJ2-5; 7 bases align to TRBD1. Germline V CDR1 and CDR2: LNHDA, SQIVND (reference sequence). Unmatched junction bases numbered 8, after V lost 0 bases and J lost 1 base. The CDR3 covers 17 residues. In nucleotides, the CDR3 is TGTGCCAGTAGTATAGATTCTGGGACAGAGGCCCAAGAGACCCAGTACTTC. Amino acid sequence: CASSIDSGTEAQETQYF.

The J gene is TRBJ2-1, the V gene TRBV29-1; 8 nucleotides line up with TRBD1. Losses at the gene ends were 4 bases for V and 3 bases for J; bases not matched to a gene: 14. Germline-derived CDR1 and CDR2 are SQVTM and ANQGSEA. The CDR3 totals 17 residues. The CDR3 DNA reads TGCAGCGTTGCCAGGGGGCAAATAAATTTTAGCTACAATGAGCAGTTCTTC. Translated, it gives CSVARGQINFSYNEQFF.

This chain links TRBV6-5 with TRBJ2-2; 8 bases line up with TRBD1. There are 15 residues in the CDR3. The trim removed 5 bases at V and 1 base at J, leaving 3 bases unmatched. Germline loops: CDR1 MNHEY, CDR2 SVGAGI. CDR3 DNA sequence: TGTGCCAGCAGTCGCGACAGGGGGAACACCGGGGAGCTGTTTTTT. This sequence encodes CASSRDRGNTGELFF.

CDR3 region: CASSFASGPLRELFF. The CDR3 coding sequence is TGTGCCAGCAGTTTCGCGAGCGGGCCCTTGCGGGAGCTGTTTTTT. The chain uses TRBV27 and TRBJ2-2; a weak D match, TRBD2 (6 bases). Between the trimmed V and J ends, which lost 3 bases and 9 bases, there was a span of 17 bases. Per germline, CDR1 MNHEY and CDR2 SMNVEV (reference sequence). The CDR3 covers 15 residues.

The rearrangement links TRBV7-2 to TRBJ2-7, with TRBD1 identical over 9 bases. CDR1 and CDR2 (germline): SGHTA, FQGNSA. V dropped 4 bases and J dropped 1; count of bases not matched to a gene: 5. The CDR3 is 15 residues long. DNA of the CDR3: TGTGCCAGCAGCTACGGACAGGGGAGGTCCTACGAGCAGTACTTC. Translating it yields CASSYGQGRSYEQYF.

This chain connects TRBV7-9 to TRBJ2-7; weak D call: TRBD2 (6 bases). Germline CDR1 and CDR2: SEHNR and FQNEAQ (reference sequence). The length of the CDR3 is 13 residues. Trimming took 5 bases from V and 6 from J, leaving 14 bases between them. CDR3 residues: CASSDHTSLEQYF. CDR3 in DNA: TGTGCCAGCAGCGACCATACTAGCCTCGAGCAGTACTTC. Filled out from reference TRBV7-9 and TRBJ2-7, the complete variable domain reads DTGVSQNPRHKITKRGQNVTFRCDPISEHNRLYWYRQTLGQGPEFLTYFQNEAQLEKSRLLSDRFSAERPKGSFSTLEIQRTEQGDSAMYLCASSDHTSLEQYFGPGTRLTVT.

The V gene is TRBV7-9, the J gene TRBJ1-4; 7 bases line up with TRBD1. J lost 0 bases, V lost 4 bases, and 14 bases had no gene match. The CDR3 extends over 19 amino acids. Germline CDR1 reads SEHNR; CDR2 reads FQNEAQ (reference sequence). CDR3 residues: CASSSELQGYLATNEKLFF. The CDR3 nucleotides read TGTGCCAGCAGCTCCGAATTACAGGGGTACTTGGCAACTAATGAAAAACTGTTTTTT.

The chain employs TRBV12-5 and TRBJ2-1; no definite D call. Germline CDR1 and CDR2: LGHNT and FRNRAP. Trimming took 5 bases from V and 6 from J, leaving 11 bases between them. The length of the CDR3 is 13 residues. The CDR3 nucleotides are TGTGCTAGTGGTCCCACGGGTATCAATGAGCAGTTCTTC. Its protein product is CASGPTGINEQFF.

The V gene is TRBV18, the J gene TRBJ1-4; no clear D gene. The CDR3 consists of 12 residues. Trimming pared 3 bases from V and 8 bases from J, leaving 7 bases between. Germline V lookup: CDR1 KGHSH, CDR2 LQKENI. The CDR3 protein is CASSPEKEKLFF. The CDR3 DNA follows: TGTGCCAGCTCACCGGAGAAGGAAAAACTGTTTTTT.

This chain links TRBV6-5 with TRBJ2-2; D is ambiguous. Between the trimmed V and J ends, which lost 2 bases and 1 base, there was a span of 5 bases. The CDR3 extends over 14 amino acids. Germline V gene sequence: CDR1 MNHEY, CDR2 SVGAGI. This CDR3 is CASSYQENTGELFF. CDR3 bases: TGTGCCAGCAGTTACCAAGAGAACACCGGGGAGCTGTTTTTT.

The J gene is TRBJ1-4, the V gene TRBV11-2; possible D gene TRBD1, 5 bases. Trimming stripped 3 bases from V and 5 bases from J, with 10 bases between. Germline lookup yields CDR1 SGHAT and CDR2 FQNNGV. This CDR3 contains 14 residues. The CDR3 spells CASSLAQANEKLFF. CDR3 coding DNA: TGTGCCAGCAGCTTGGCACAGGCCAATGAAAAACTGTTTTTT.

The chain recombines TRBV5-1 with TRBJ2-5, with 10 bases identical to TRBD2. TRBJ2-7 explains the end of the DNA better; the J call may be wrong. There are 16 residues in the CDR3. The germline CDR1 and CDR2 sequences are SGHRS and YFSETQ. The DNA of the CDR3 is TGCGCCAGCAGCTTGACTATCGGGACTAGCGTACACGAGCAGTACTTC. As protein: CASSLTIGTSVHEQYF.

The V gene is TRBV6-5, the J gene TRBJ1-2, with a possible D match to TRBD1 (6 bases). Germline loops: CDR1 MNHEY, CDR2 SVGAGI. The CDR3 is 16 residues long. V shed 2 bases and J shed 2 bases, with 15 bases lying between them. CDR3 DNA: TGTGCCAGCAGTTACGGCACGACGGGGGGCAACTATGGCTACACCTTC. Translation gives CASSYGTTGGNYGYTF.

The rearrangement joins TRBV19 to TRBJ2-7; D tentatively reads TRBD1 or TRBD2 (7 bases each). Trimming took 5 bases from V and 4 from J, leaving 18 bases between them. This CDR3 has 15 amino acids. Germline V lookup: CDR1 LNHDA, CDR2 SQIVND (reference sequence). The CDR3 reads CASSEETGRGYEQYF. CDR3 DNA: TGTGCCAGTAGTGAGGAGACAGGGCGGGGGTACGAGCAGTACTTC.

V is TRBV28 and J is TRBJ2-3; D may be TRBD2 (6 bases). With 5 bases removed from V and 0 bases from J, the gap between germline ends came to 12 bases. Looked up from germline, CDR1 is MDHEN and CDR2 is SYDVKM. This CDR3 contains 15 residues. The CDR3 bases are TGTGCCAGCAGTCAGGGCGGGGCTAGCACAGATACGCAGTATTTT. Translating it yields CASSQGGASTDTQYF.

The genes are TRBV7-6 and TRBJ2-2; weak D call: TRBD2 (6 bases). The V gene lost 5 bases and the J gene lost 3 bases, with 10 bases spanning the gap. Looked up from germline, CDR1 is SGHVS and CDR2 is FNYEAQ. The CDR3 has 14 residues. CDR3 amino acids: CASSPTGDTGELFF. In DNA, the CDR3 is TGTGCCAGCAGCCCTACGGGGGACACCGGGGAGCTGTTTTTT.

This clone has more than one count but fewer than ten. In DNA, the CDR3 is TGTGCCAGCAGCCCCCCCTCCGGGCAGAGGGTGTTTTTT. Protein: CASSPPSGQRVFF. The chain joins TRBV6-5 to TRBJ1-4; D not resolved. The CDR3 has 13 amino acids. CDR1 and CDR2 (germline): MNHEY, SVGAGI. Trimming pared 6 bases from V and 15 bases from J, leaving 20 bases between.

The chain has TRBV6-4 and TRBJ2-1; 15 bases match TRBD2. This CDR3 comprises 16 residues. Germline values: CDR1 MRHNA, CDR2 SNTAGT. V trimming: 2 bases; J trimming: 8 bases; junction bases outside the gene matches: 4. The CDR3 nucleotides are TGTGCCAGCAGTGACAGGACTAGCGGGAGGGCGGATGAGCAGTTCTTC. It translates to CASSDRTSGRADEQFF.